The 29 T cell receptor beta chains reported below all come from one sample, sequenced in a study of beta chain features in type 1 diabetes. Expressed TCRB transcripts were sequenced, since all the RNA that had been isolated was reverse transcribed. Profiling relied on immunoSEQ multiplex PCR, and the TCRdb table lists in-frame clones only, not all of them. Among 120,000 to 150,000 clones listed, roughly 9.7% were seen once. The sequenced sample consisted of central memory CD4+ T cells from blood. Every receptor here comes from a middle-aged woman in good health.

The rearrangement uses TRBV11-2 and TRBJ1-2; 7 bases agree with TRBD1. V lost 5 bases to trimming and J lost 7 bases; unmatched junction nucleotides: 10. CDR1 SGHAT and CDR2 FQNNGV come from the germline V gene. The CDR3 has 14 amino acids. CDR3 nucleotides: TGTGCCAGCAGCCTTAGGGGGCAGGGTGGTGGCTACACCTTC. This translates into CASSLRGQGGGYTF.

This clone showed up just a few times. The rearrangement links TRBV7-9 to TRBJ1-2; no clear D. V shed 0 bases and J shed 3 bases, with 11 bases lying between them. The CDR3 totals 15 residues. The V gene's germline CDR1 is SEHNR and CDR2 FQNEAQ (reference sequence). CDR3 DNA: TGTGCCAGCAGCTTAGCGAGCGGGGTTGACTATGGCTACACCTTC. This sequence encodes CASSLASGVDYGYTF.

The chain employs TRBV19 and TRBJ2-7, with TRBD1 matching over 7 bases. The V segment lost 4 bases and the J segment 2 bases; nucleotides outside the gene matches: 2. CDR1 is LNHDA, CDR2 SQIVND, per germline (reference sequence). CDR3 length: 13 amino acids. The CDR3 reads CASSKDRPYEQYF. In DNA, the CDR3 is TGTGCCAGTAGTAAGGACAGGCCCTACGAGCAGTACTTC. Full variable domain (missing parts from reference TRBV19 and TRBJ2-7): DGGITQSPKYLFRKEGQNVTLSCEQNLNHDAMYWYRQDPGQGLRLIYYSQIVNDFQKGDIAEGYSVSREKKESFPLTVTSAQKNPTAFYLCASSKDRPYEQYFGPGTRLTVT.

This chain uses TRBV27 with TRBJ2-5; unclear D gene. Trimming shortened V by 2 bases and J by 0 bases, and 4 bases separated the two germline ends. The germline gives CDR1 MNHEY, CDR2 SMNVEV (reference sequence). This CDR3 is built from 13 residues. CDR3 in amino acids: CASSLSYQETQYF. CDR3 DNA sequence: TGTGCCAGCAGTTTAAGCTACCAAGAGACCCAGTACTTC.

The chain recombines TRBV7-2 with TRBJ2-7; maybe TRBD1 (5 bases). V shed 3 bases and J shed 6 bases, with 15 bases lying between them. Germline CDR1 reads SGHTA; CDR2 reads FQGNSA. This CDR3 has 14 amino acids. CDR3 nucleotide sequence: TGTGCCAGCAGCTTGACCAGGGTTGACTCCGAGCAGTACTTC. This translates into CASSLTRVDSEQYF.

The table lists this clone with a few counts. The chain couples TRBV4-1 to TRBJ2-7, with a tentative D call TRBD2 (6 bases). V was clipped by 1 base and J by 4 bases, with 14 bases between them. Germline lookup yields CDR1 MGHRA and CDR2 YSYEKL. The CDR3 is made up of 15 amino acids. As DNA, the CDR3 is TGCGCCAGCAGCCAAGGGGACTCGGGGACTTACGAGCAGTACTTC. Translation gives CASSQGDSGTYEQYF.

This clone has just a few counts. The CDR3 DNA reads as TGTGCCACCAGCAACCCTCGGCGGGCATACACCGGGGAGCTGTTTTTT. Residues: CATSNPRRAYTGELFF. The chain has TRBV15 and TRBJ2-2; the D gene is possibly TRBD2 (5 bases). There are 16 residues in the CDR3. The germline gives CDR1 LNHNV, CDR2 YYDKDF (reference sequence). V was shortened by 4 bases and J by 3 bases, with 15 bases between the two germline ends.

Here the CDR3 reads CASSLSGGQETQYF. The CDR3 nucleotides read TGTGCCAGCAGCTTATCAGGGGGCCAAGAGACCCAGTACTTC. V is TRBV7-6 and J is TRBJ2-5; 7 positions match TRBD1. Germline CDR1 SGHVS, CDR2 FNYEAQ. V gave up 2 bases and J gave up 1 base; unmatched junction bases: 1. The CDR3 is 14 residues long. The full variable domain, in which reference TRBV7-6 and TRBJ2-5 provide the parts outside the CDR3, is GAGVSQSPRYKVTKRGQDVALRCDPISGHVSLYWYRQALGQGPEFLTYFNYEAQQDKSGLPNDRFSAERPEGSISTLTIQRTEQRDSAMYRCASSLSGGQETQYFGPGTRLLVL.

In regard to this clone: The junction departs from the called germline gene at one end, perhaps through a read error. This sequence joins TRBV7-7 and TRBJ2-3, with a possible D match to TRBD2 (7 bases). CDR1 is SSHAT and CDR2 is FNYEAQ in the germline V gene (reference sequence). The CDR3 totals 14 residues. CDR3 residues: CASSFGGGADTQYF. In DNA form, the CDR3 reads TGTGCTAGCAGCTTTGGAGGGGGGGCGGATACGCAGTATTTT.

This chain uses TRBV2 with TRBJ1-5; a weak D match, TRBD1 (6 bases). Trimming shortened V by 6 bases and J by 5 bases, and 11 bases separated the two germline ends. The CDR3 runs 13 residues. Germline assignment: CDR1 SNHLY and CDR2 FYNNEI. The CDR3 bases are TGTGCCAGCAGCCAGGACAGTCATCAGCCCCAGCATTTT. As protein: CASSQDSHQPQHF.

This sequence joins TRBV12-5 and TRBJ1-5, with D unclear. Between the trimmed V and J ends, which lost 0 bases and 3 bases, there was a span of 12 bases. Germline V gene lookup returns CDR1 LGHNT and CDR2 FRNRAP. CDR3 length equals 16 residues. In DNA, the CDR3 is TGTGCTAGTGGTTTGGTACCCGGGAGTGCCAATCAGCCCCAGCATTTT. Protein: CASGLVPGSANQPQHF.

This clone has just a few counts. The chain carries TRBV12-5 and TRBJ2-5, with TRBD1 identical over 8 bases. The CDR3 runs to 15 residues. J lost 4 bases, V lost 4 bases, and 8 bases had no gene match. From germline, CDR1 is LGHNT and CDR2 FRNRAP. CDR3 nucleotide sequence: TGTGCTAGTGGTTCCGGACAGGGCGATGGAGAGACCCAGTACTTC. Its protein product is CASGSGQGDGETQYF.

This clone was observed a handful of times. The genes are TRBV5-4 and TRBJ2-5; tentatively, D is TRBD2 (6 bases). CDR3 size: 16 residues. Germline V gives CDR1 SGHNT, CDR2 YYREEE (reference sequence). The V gene lost 4 bases and the J gene lost 1 base, with 17 bases spanning the gap. The CDR3 region is CASSAGKTSSQETQYF. CDR3 DNA sequence: TGTGCCAGCAGCGCGGGAAAGACTAGTTCCCAAGAGACCCAGTACTTC.

This clone occurred a few times. The chain recombines TRBV5-1 with TRBJ2-7; maybe TRBD1 (5 bases). The V gene lost 0 bases and the J gene lost 3 bases, with 10 bases spanning the gap. The germline V gene has CDR1 SGHRS and CDR2 YFSETQ. The CDR3 runs to 14 residues. The CDR3 DNA is TGCGCCAGCAGCTTGGTAGGGCAGGGCTACGAGCAGTACTTC. It codes for CASSLVGQGYEQYF.

Ten or more counts support this clone. This rearrangement joins TRBV9 to TRBJ2-1; TRBD1 matches at 7 bases. Germline V CDR1 and CDR2: SGDLS, YYNGEE. V trimming: 4 bases; J trimming: 5 bases; junction bases outside the gene matches: 3. The CDR3 contains 13 residues. CDR3 coding DNA: TGTGCCAGCAGCCCTGACAGGGACAATGAGCAGTTCTTC. It codes for CASSPDRDNEQFF. Full variable domain (remainder filled in from reference TRBV9 and TRBJ2-1): DSGVTQTPKHLITATGQRVTLRCSPRSGDLSVYWYQQSLDQGLQFLIQYYNGEERAKGNILERFSAQQFPDLHSELNLSSLELGDSALYFCASSPDRDNEQFFGPGTRLTVL.

As regards this clone: Other DNA sequences from this sample encode an identical CDR3 as well. This sequence joins TRBV7-2 and TRBJ2-5; D gene uncertain. V was cut by 3 bases and J by 2 bases, with 7 bases left in between. Germline CDR1 SGHTA, CDR2 FQGNSA. This CDR3 region has 13 residues. CDR3 bases: TGTGCCAGCAGCTTGGGCTTACAAGAGACCCAGTACTTC. This gives the protein CASSLGLQETQYF.

The chain recombines TRBV7-2 with TRBJ2-7; 12 nucleotides line up with TRBD2. The V gene end was trimmed by 4 bases and the J gene end by 4 bases; junction bases not matched to a gene: 5. The CDR3 totals 15 residues. Germline V CDR1 and CDR2: SGHTA, FQGNSA. CDR3 region: CASSSTGTSGYEQYF. The CDR3 DNA sequence: TGTGCCAGCAGCTCAACCGGGACTAGCGGGTACGAGCAGTACTTC.

This clone was observed a few times. The chain uses TRBV7-2 and TRBJ2-7; tentative D call: TRBD1 (5 bases). Germline assignment: CDR1 SGHTA and CDR2 FQGNSA. V was pared by 8 bases and J by 3 bases, with 14 bases between. CDR3 size: 13 residues. As DNA, the CDR3 is TGTGCCAGCGAGGCGGACAATTTCTACGAGCAGTACTTC. It codes for CASEADNFYEQYF. Full variable domain (missing parts from reference TRBV7-2 and TRBJ2-7): GAGVSQSPSNKVTEKGKDVELRCDPISGHTALYWYRQSLGQGLEFLIYFQGNSAPDKSGLPSDRFSAERTGGSVSTLTIQRTQQEDSAVYLCASEADNFYEQYFGPGTRLTVT.

This clone was counted a few times. This chain links TRBV19 with TRBJ2-7; possible D gene TRBD1, 6 bases. The CDR3 covers 16 residues. V was pared by 6 bases and J by 3 bases, with 21 bases between. Germline CDR1 reads LNHDA; CDR2 reads SQIVND (reference sequence). The CDR3 DNA is TGTGCCAGTAGCCGCGGACAGTCCCATTCTGTCTACGAGCAGTACTTC. Its protein product is CASSRGQSHSVYEQYF. The whole variable domain, remainder taken from reference TRBV19 and TRBJ2-7, is DGGITQSPKYLFRKEGQNVTLSCEQNLNHDAMYWYRQDPGQGLRLIYYSQIVNDFQKGDIAEGYSVSREKKESFPLTVTSAQKNPTAFYLCASSRGQSHSVYEQYFGPGTRLTVT.

This clone was observed a few times. In DNA, the CDR3 is TGTGCCAGTAGTCGCGCGGGGACAGGGGGTAAAGAGACCCAGTACTTC. Protein product: CASSRAGTGGKETQYF. The chain has TRBV19 and TRBJ2-5; 11 bases line up with TRBD1. CDR3 size: 16 residues. Germline V lookup: CDR1 LNHDA, CDR2 SQIVND (reference sequence). V gave up 5 bases and J gave up 3 bases; unmatched junction bases: 8.

This clone has a count of ten or more. The chain links TRBV4-2 to TRBJ2-3; TRBD2 agrees at 12 bases. The germline V gene encodes CDR1 LGHNA and CDR2 YNFKEQ. The ends lost 1 base at V and 6 bases at J; junction bases unmatched: 8. The CDR3 has 17 residues. CDR3: CASSQAGLAGGYDTQYF. The DNA for the CDR3 is TGTGCCAGCAGCCAAGCAGGGCTAGCGGGGGGGTACGATACGCAGTATTTT.

The CDR3 reads CASSSGTTSYNEQFF. For the CDR3, the DNA is TGTGCCAGCAGCTCCGGGACTACATCATACAATGAGCAGTTCTTC. The gene calls are TRBV7-2 and TRBJ2-1; 7 positions agree with TRBD2. This CDR3 has 15 amino acids. Unmatched junction bases numbered 7, after V lost 4 bases and J lost 4 bases. Germline V CDR1 and CDR2: SGHTA, FQGNSA. Full variable domain (outside the CDR3, taken from reference TRBV7-2 and TRBJ2-1): GAGVSQSPSNKVTEKGKDVELRCDPISGHTALYWYRQSLGQGLEFLIYFQGNSAPDKSGLPSDRFSAERTGGSVSTLTIQRTQQEDSAVYLCASSSGTTSYNEQFFGPGTRLTVL.

The gene calls are TRBV18 and TRBJ1-2, with D unclear. V lost 1 base and J 1 base, leaving 10 bases between the germline ends. CDR1 KGHSH and CDR2 LQKENI come from the germline V gene. This CDR3 is 15 amino acids long. CDR3 DNA: TGTGCCAGCTCACCACAATCAGATCTTAACTATGGCTACACCTTC. Its translation: CASSPQSDLNYGYTF.

This chain joins TRBV6-5 and TRBJ1-2; 8 positions match TRBD1. Trimming took 6 bases from V and 3 from J; bases not matched to a gene: 9. Germline V gene data show CDR1 as MNHEY and CDR2 as SVGAGI. CDR3 size: 15 residues. The CDR3 DNA reads as TGTGCCAGCAGGCGGGGACAGGCGGCGGACTATGGCTACACCTTC. This encodes CASRRGQAADYGYTF.

In its sample, this clone was seen a few times. CDR3 residues: CASSQSTAGNTIYF. CDR3 coding DNA: TGTGCCAGCAGCCAATCGACAGCGGGAAACACCATATATTTT. V is TRBV16 and J is TRBJ1-3; possible D gene TRBD1, 5 bases. Per the germline V gene, CDR1 is KGHSY and CDR2 is FQNENV. This CDR3 has 14 amino acids. The germline V and J ends were trimmed by 0 bases and 4 bases, with 7 bases remaining between them.

This clone was observed many times. V usage is TRBV18 and J usage is TRBJ2-6; D possibly corresponds to TRBD1 (7 bases). V lost 6 bases and J 0 bases, leaving 15 bases between the germline ends. CDR1 is KGHSH and CDR2 is LQKENI in the germline V gene. This CDR3 has 17 amino acids. For the CDR3, the DNA is TGTGCCAGCTCCCGACAGGGACTCCCCTCTGGGGCCAACGTCCTGACTTTC. Translating it yields CASSRQGLPSGANVLTF.

The chain joins TRBV11-2 to TRBJ2-3, with D tentatively TRBD2 (6 bases). Germline values: CDR1 SGHAT, CDR2 FQNNGV. V lost 4 bases and J 1 base, leaving 12 bases between the germline ends. This CDR3 contains 15 residues. CDR3 sequence reads: CASSSAGTRTDTQYF. The CDR3 DNA is TGTGCCAGCAGCTCGGCCGGGACTCGCACAGATACGCAGTATTTT.

The chain is built from TRBV9 and TRBJ1-2, with 11 bases lining up with TRBD1. The CDR3 length is 17 residues. Germline trimming cut 3 bases from V and 1 base from J; bases unmatched to any gene: 8. From germline, CDR1 is SGDLS and CDR2 YYNGEE. In nucleotides, the CDR3 is TGTGCCAGCAGCGCGGGGGACAGGGGGGCGCTTAACTATGGCTACACCTTC. This codes for CASSAGDRGALNYGYTF.

The J gene is TRBJ1-2, the V gene TRBV7-9, with D possibly matching TRBD1 (5 bases). The germline V and J ends were trimmed by 4 bases and 4 bases, with 13 bases remaining between them. In germline, CDR1 is SEHNR, CDR2 FQNEAQ (reference sequence). The CDR3 runs to 14 residues. CDR3 residues: CASSSDSSPYGYTF. In DNA, the CDR3 is TGTGCCAGCAGCTCCGACAGTTCGCCCTATGGCTACACCTTC. Combining the CDR3 with reference TRBV7-9 and TRBJ1-2 gives the whole variable domain DTGVSQNPRHKITKRGQNVTFRCDPISEHNRLYWYRQTLGQGPEFLTYFQNEAQLEKSRLLSDRFSAERPKGSFSTLEIQRTEQGDSAMYLCASSSDSSPYGYTFGSGTRLTVV.